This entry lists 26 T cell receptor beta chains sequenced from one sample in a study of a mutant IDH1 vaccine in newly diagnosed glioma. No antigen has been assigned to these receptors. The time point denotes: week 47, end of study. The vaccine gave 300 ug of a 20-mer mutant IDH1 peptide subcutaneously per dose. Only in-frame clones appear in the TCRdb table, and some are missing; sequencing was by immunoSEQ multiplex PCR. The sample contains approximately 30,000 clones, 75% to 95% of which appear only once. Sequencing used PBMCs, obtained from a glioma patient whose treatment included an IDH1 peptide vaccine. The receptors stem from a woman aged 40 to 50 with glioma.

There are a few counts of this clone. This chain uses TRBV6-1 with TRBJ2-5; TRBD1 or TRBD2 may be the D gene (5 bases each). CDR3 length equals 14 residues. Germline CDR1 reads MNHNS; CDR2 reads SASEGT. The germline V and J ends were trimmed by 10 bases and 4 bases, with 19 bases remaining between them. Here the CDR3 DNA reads TGTGCCATCGACGCCGGGACCAGTCCAGAGACCCAGTACTTC. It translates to CAIDAGTSPETQYF.

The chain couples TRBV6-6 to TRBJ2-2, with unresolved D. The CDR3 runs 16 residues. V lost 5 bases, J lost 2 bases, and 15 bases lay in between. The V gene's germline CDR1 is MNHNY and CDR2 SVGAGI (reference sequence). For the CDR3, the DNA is TGTGCCAGCAGTCCTGAAGGGCGTCATAACACCGGGGAGCTGTTTTTT. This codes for CASSPEGRHNTGELFF.

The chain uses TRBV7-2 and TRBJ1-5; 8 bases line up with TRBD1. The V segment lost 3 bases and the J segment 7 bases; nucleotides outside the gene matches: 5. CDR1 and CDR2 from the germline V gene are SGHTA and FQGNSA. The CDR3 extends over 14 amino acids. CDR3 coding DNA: TGTGCCAGCAGCTTCGGGACAGGAGGGCAGCCCCAGCATTTT. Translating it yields CASSFGTGGQPQHF.

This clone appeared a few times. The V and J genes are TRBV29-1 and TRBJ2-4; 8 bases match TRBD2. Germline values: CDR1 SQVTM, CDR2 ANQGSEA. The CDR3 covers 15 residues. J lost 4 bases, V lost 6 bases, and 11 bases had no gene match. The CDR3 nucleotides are TGCAGCGTCGGGGGGGTAGCGGGACTTAAAAACATTCAGTACTTC. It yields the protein CSVGGVAGLKNIQYF.

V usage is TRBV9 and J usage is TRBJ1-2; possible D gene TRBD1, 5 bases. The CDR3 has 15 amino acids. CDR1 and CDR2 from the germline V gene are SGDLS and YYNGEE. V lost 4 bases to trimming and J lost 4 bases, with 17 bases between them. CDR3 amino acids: CASSPSPGFLYGYTF. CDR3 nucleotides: TGTGCCAGCAGCCCAAGTCCAGGGTTCCTCTATGGCTACACCTTC.

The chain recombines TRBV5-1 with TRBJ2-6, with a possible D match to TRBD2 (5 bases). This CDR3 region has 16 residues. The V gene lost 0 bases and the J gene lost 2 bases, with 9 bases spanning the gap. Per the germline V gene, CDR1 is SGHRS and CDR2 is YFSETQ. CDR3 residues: CASSLDSGTGANVLTF. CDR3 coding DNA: TGCGCCAGCAGCTTGGATTCGGGGACTGGGGCCAACGTCCTGACTTTC.

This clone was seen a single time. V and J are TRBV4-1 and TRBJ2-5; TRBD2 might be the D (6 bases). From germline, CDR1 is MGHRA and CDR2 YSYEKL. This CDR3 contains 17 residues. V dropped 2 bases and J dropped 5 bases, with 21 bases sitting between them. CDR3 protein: CASSQNPTGGVRETQYF. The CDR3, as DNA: TGCGCCAGCAGCCAAAACCCCACTGGCGGGGTGAGGGAGACCCAGTACTTC.

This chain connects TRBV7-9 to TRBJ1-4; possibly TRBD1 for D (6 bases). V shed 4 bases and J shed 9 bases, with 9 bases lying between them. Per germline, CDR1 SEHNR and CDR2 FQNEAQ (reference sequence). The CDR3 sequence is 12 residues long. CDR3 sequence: CASSSGQQKLFF. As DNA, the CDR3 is TGTGCCAGCAGCTCCGGACAGCAAAAACTGTTTTTT.

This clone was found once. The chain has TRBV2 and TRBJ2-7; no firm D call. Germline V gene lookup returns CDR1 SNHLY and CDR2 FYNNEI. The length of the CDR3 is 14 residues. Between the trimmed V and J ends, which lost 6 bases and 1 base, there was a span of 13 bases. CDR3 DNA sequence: TGTGCCAGCAGCGCGACGATCGGGTCCTACGAGCAGTACTTC. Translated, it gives CASSATIGSYEQYF.

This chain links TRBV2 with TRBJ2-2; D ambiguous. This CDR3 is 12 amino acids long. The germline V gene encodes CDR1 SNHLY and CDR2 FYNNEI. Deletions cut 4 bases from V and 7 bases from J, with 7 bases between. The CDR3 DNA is TGTGCCAGCAGTGTAATGGGCGGGGAGCTGTTTTTT. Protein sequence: CASSVMGGELFF.

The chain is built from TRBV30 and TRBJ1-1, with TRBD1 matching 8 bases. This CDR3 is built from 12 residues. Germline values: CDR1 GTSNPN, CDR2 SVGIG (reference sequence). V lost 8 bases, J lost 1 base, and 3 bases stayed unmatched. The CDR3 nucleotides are TGTGCCATCGACAGGGGGAACACTGAAGCTTTCTTT. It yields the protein CAIDRGNTEAFF.

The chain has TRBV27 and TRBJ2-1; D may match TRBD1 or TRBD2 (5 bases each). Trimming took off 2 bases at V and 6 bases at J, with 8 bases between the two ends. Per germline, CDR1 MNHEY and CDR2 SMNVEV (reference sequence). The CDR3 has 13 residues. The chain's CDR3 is CASSLGTGNEQFF. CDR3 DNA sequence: TGTGCCAGCAGTTTAGGGACGGGCAATGAGCAGTTCTTC.

The CDR3 sequence: CASSYRVGNQPQHF. The CDR3 DNA reads TGTGCCAGCTCATACAGGGTGGGCAATCAGCCCCAGCATTTT. This chain joins TRBV6-1 and TRBJ1-5; D is perhaps TRBD1 (6 bases). The ends were cut back, 8 bases at V and 2 bases at J, with 13 bases in the middle. The CDR3 is 14 amino acids. From germline, CDR1 is MNHNS and CDR2 SASEGT.

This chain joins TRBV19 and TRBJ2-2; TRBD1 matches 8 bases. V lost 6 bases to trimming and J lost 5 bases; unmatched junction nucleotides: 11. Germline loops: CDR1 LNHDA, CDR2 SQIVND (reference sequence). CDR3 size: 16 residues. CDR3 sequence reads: CASRISTGVVTGELFF. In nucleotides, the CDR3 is TGTGCCAGTAGGATCTCGACAGGGGTGGTTACCGGGGAGCTGTTTTTT. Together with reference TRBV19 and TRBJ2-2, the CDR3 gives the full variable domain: DGGITQSPKYLFRKEGQNVTLSCEQNLNHDAMYWYRQDPGQGLRLIYYSQIVNDFQKGDIAEGYSVSREKKESFPLTVTSAQKNPTAFYLCASRISTGVVTGELFFGEGSRLTVL.

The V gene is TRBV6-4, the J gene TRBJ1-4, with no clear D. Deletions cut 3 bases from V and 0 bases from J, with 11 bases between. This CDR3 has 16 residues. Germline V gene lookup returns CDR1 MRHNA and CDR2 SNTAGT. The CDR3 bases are TGTGCCAGCAGTGATCCCGAGAGGACAACTAATGAAAAACTGTTTTTT. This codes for CASSDPERTTNEKLFF.

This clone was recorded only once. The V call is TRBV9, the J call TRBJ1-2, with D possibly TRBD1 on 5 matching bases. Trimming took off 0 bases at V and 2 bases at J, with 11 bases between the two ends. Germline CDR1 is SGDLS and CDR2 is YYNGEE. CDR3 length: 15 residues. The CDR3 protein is CASSVEGLSNYGYTF. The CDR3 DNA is TGTGCCAGCAGCGTAGAGGGGCTTAGCAACTATGGCTACACCTTC.

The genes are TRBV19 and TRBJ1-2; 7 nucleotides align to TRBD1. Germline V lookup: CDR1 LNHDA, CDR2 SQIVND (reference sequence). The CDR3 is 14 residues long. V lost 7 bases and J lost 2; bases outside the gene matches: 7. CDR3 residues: CASTREGANYGYTF. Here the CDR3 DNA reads TGTGCCAGTACCAGGGAGGGGGCGAACTATGGCTACACCTTC.

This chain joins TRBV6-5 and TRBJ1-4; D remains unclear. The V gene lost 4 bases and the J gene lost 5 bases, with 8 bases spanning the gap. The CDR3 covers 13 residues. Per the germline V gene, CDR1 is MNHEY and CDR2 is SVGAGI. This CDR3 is CASSSRMNEKLFF. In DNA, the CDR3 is TGTGCCAGCAGTTCTAGGATGAATGAAAAACTGTTTTTT.

This CDR3 is CASSPGQGAPRIKAFF. DNA for the CDR3: TGTGCCAGCAGCCCAGGACAGGGGGCGCCCAGGATAAAAGCTTTCTTT. The chain combines TRBV9 with TRBJ1-1; 11 bases are shared with TRBD1. Germline CDR1 and CDR2: SGDLS and YYNGEE. The junction had 14 bases not matched to a gene; V was cut back by 4 bases and J by 9 bases. The CDR3 is 16 amino acids.

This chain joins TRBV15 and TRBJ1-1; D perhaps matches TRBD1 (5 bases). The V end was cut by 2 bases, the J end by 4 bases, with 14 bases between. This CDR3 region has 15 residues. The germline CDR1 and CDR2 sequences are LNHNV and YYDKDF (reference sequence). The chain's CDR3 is CATSRPDTGPTEAFF. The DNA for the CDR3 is TGTGCCACCAGCAGACCCGACACGGGGCCCACTGAAGCTTTCTTT. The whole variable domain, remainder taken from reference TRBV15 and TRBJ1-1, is DAMVIQNPRYQVTQFGKPVTLSCSQTLNHNVMYWYQQKSSQAPKLLFHYYDKDFNNEADTPDNFQSRRPNTSFCFLDIRSPGLGDTAMYLCATSRPDTGPTEAFFGQGTRLTVV.

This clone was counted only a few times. The CDR3 DNA reads as TGTGCCAGCAGCCCCCAACGGGCGGCTGAAGCTTTCTTT. Its protein is CASSPQRAAEAFF. The rearrangement uses TRBV14 and TRBJ1-1; D call uncertain. CDR1 SGHDN and CDR2 FVKESK come from the germline V gene. This CDR3 region has 13 residues. V gave up 4 bases and J gave up 6 bases, with 12 bases separating them.

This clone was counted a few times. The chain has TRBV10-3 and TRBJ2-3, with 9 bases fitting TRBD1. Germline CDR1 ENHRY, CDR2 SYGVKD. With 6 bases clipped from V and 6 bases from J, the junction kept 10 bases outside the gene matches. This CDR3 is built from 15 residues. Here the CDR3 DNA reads TGTGCCATCAGAAACCGGGACAGGGACTTCGATACGCAGTATTTT. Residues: CAIRNRDRDFDTQYF.

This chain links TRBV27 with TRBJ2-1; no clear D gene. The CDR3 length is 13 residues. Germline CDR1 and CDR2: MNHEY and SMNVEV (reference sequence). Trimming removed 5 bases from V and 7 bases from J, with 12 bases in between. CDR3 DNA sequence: TGTGCCAGCAGTCTGAGTAGTTGGAATGAGCAGTTCTTC. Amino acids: CASSLSSWNEQFF.

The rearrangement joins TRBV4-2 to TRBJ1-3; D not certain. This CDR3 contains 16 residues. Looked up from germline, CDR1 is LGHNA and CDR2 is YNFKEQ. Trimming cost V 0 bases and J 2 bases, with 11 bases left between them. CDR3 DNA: TGTGCCAGCAGCCAAGAGGGTGCGGGGACTGGAAACACCATATATTTT. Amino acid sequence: CASSQEGAGTGNTIYF.

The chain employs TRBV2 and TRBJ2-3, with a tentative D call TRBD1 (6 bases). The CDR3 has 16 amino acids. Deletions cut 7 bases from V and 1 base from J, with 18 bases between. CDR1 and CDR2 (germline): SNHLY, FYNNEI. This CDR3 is CASTHKGVVRTDTQYF. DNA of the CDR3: TGTGCCAGCACCCATAAGGGGGTAGTCCGCACAGATACGCAGTATTTT.

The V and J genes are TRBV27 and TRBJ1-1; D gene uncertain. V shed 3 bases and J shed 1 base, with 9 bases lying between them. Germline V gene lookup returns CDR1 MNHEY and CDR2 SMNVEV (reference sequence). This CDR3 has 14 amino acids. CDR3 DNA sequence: TGTGCCAGCAGTTTTAGGAGGGAGAACACTGAAGCTTTCTTT. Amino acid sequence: CASSFRRENTEAFF.